The rows below give T cell receptor beta chains drawn from one sample of a study of CD8 T cells in ankylosing spondylitis. Each CDR3 protein gets one entry after TCRdb re-called the 5' RACE reads with MiXCR. The table records 750,000 to 850,000 distinct CDR3 sequences, 12% of them present only once. Material for sequencing was blood, either unsorted or a sorted T cell fraction (not recorded which). The receptors stem from a male donor with ankylosing spondylitis. Both conserved end residues are part of each CDR3. Each record gives: D gene, V gene, J gene, CDR3 protein. A D gene is named only where the DNA matches it firmly.

>NA|TRBV28|TRBJ2-2
CASRNRATGELFF
>TRBD2|TRBV12-3/TRBV12-4|TRBJ2-3
CASRKRETGTQYF
>TRBD1|TRBV6-2/TRBV6-3|TRBJ2-7
CASTMDRESYEQYF
>NA|TRBV9|TRBJ2-7
CASSPGPGLNYEQYF
>TRBD1|TRBV4-3|TRBJ2-7
CASSQFAGTGNYEQYF
>TRBD2|TRBV20-1|TRBJ2-7
CSAPRVAGGLF
>NA|TRBV6-2/TRBV6-3|TRBJ2-1
CATRTGPYNEQFF
>NA|TRBV7-2|TRBJ2-5
CASSFVGWEETQYF
>NA|TRBV13|TRBJ2-1
CASSLRGHEQFF
>NA|TRBV5-1|TRBJ2-2
CASSLAPGTNTGELFF
>NA|TRBV6-2/TRBV6-3|TRBJ2-1
CASRPDWRGPGMEQFF
>TRBD2|TRBV7-2|TRBJ2-2
CASSVRRREHTGELFF
>NA|TRBV7-2|TRBJ2-1
CASSLDSRNEQFF
>TRBD1|TRBV11-3|TRBJ2-2
CASSQGQANTGELFF
>NA|TRBV7-2|TRBJ2-7
CASSSAGDYEQYF
>TRBD2|TRBV2|TRBJ2-1
CASSERGTSGNYNEQFF
>NA|TRBV20-1|TRBJ2-1
CSARDRVGEQFF
>NA|TRBV20-1|TRBJ2-1
CSASGGRNEQFF
>NA|TRBV7-2|TRBJ1-1
CASSRRRYEAFF
>NA|TRBV9|TRBJ2-3
CASSVLNWADTQYF
>NA|TRBV7-2|TRBJ2-3
CASSSYLYTQYF
>NA|TRBV5-5|TRBJ1-6
CASSPPRLGNSPLHF
>NA|TRBV5-8|TRBJ2-5
CASSPGRPETQYF
>NA|TRBV5-1|TRBJ2-4
CASSLSEPGNIQYF
>NA|TRBV7-3|TRBJ2-1
CASSPSLYNEQFF
>TRBD2|TRBV20-1|TRBJ2-3
CSARLAGVSRTQYF
>NA|TRBV7-2|TRBJ2-3
CASSTSPGTDTQYF
>TRBD1|TRBV3-1|TRBJ1-1
CASSHQDRGTEAFF
>TRBD1|TRBV6-1|TRBJ1-2
CASSEVATGDYGYTF
>NA|TRBV20-1|TRBJ2-2
CSAISGTKNTGELFF
>NA|TRBV5-1|TRBJ2-3
CASSLTGISTDTQYF
>TRBD1|TRBV28|TRBJ2-7
CASRAGGEQYF
>TRBD2|TRBV20-1|TRBJ2-7
CSARASGRAHEQYF
>NA|TRBV4-1|TRBJ2-1
CASSQGPGQGRANEQFF
>TRBD1|TRBV7-2|TRBJ2-1
CASSAGQGAYNEQFF
>NA|TRBV20-1|TRBJ2-1
CSALGPGTTRGSNNEQFF
>NA|TRBV28|TRBJ2-5
CASSLYTAVGTQYF
>TRBD1|TRBV20-1|TRBJ2-7
CSGEDRGTYEQYF
>NA|TRBV7-2|TRBJ2-1
CASSSFGRSYNEQFF
>NA|TRBV5-1|TRBJ2-2
CASSYTGTNTGELFF
>NA|TRBV20-1|TRBJ2-3
CSATDRVGDTQYF
>NA|TRBV12-3/TRBV12-4|TRBJ1-6
CASSPGRGNSPLHF
>NA|TRBV5-1|TRBJ2-2
CASSLGPRNTGELFF
>TRBD1|TRBV5-1|TRBJ2-5
CASSFGQGRETQCF
>NA|TRBV29-1|TRBJ2-6
CSVRRTSDNVLTF
>TRBD1|TRBV7-2|TRBJ1-4
CASSSDRLRNEKLFF
>NA|TRBV9|TRBJ1-6
CASSVEAKGSPLHF
>NA|TRBV20-1|TRBJ2-7
CSASPGELYEQYF
>NA|TRBV20-1|TRBJ1-1
CSVRRGAGENTEAFF
>TRBD1|TRBV5-1|TRBJ2-7
CASSFSTPGQGTYEQYF
>TRBD1|TRBV4-2|TRBJ1-3
CASSQRGSGRGSGNTIYF
>NA|TRBV9|TRBJ1-1
CASSVPGNTEAFF
>NA|TRBV20-1|TRBJ2-1
CSAREDRDEQFF
>NA|TRBV12-3/TRBV12-4|TRBJ1-1
CASSFPGVRRTEAFF